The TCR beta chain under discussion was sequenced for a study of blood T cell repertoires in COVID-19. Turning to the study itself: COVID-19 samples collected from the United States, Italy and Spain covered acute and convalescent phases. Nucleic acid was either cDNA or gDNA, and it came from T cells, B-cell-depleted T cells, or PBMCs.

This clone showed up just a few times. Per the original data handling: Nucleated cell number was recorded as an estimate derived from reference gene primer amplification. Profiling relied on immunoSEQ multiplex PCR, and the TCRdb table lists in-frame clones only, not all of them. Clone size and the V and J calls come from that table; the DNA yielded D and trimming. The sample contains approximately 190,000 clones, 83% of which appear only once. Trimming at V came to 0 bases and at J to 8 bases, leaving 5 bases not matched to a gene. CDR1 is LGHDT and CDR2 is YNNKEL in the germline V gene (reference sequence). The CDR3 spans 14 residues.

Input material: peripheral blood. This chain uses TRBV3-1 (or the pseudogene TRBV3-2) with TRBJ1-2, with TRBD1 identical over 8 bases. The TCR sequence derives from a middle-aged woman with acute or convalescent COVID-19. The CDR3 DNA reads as TGTGCCAGCAGCCAAGATGGGGCAGGGGGCGGCTACACCTTC. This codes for CASSQDGAGGGYTF.